Presented here are 9 T cell receptor beta chains from one specimen sequenced in a study of neurological immune-mediated disorders. A single record per CDR3 protein comes from TCRdb applying MiXCR to the 5' RACE reads. The sample has tens of thousands of distinct CDR3 sequences; around 9.9% are singletons. Sequenced sample: PBMCs. Receptors originate from a man aged 50-59 years in good health.

The table lists this clonotype with many counts. The J gene is TRBJ2-2, the V gene TRBV25-1, with D possibly matching TRBD1 (8 bases). Germline V gives CDR1 MGHDK, CDR2 SYGVNS. This CDR3 has 15 amino acids. Deletions cut 6 bases from V and 7 bases from J, with 18 bases between. In DNA, the CDR3 is TGTGCCAGCAGGATACAGGGGGGGGGGAACGGGGAGCTGTTTTTT. This encodes CASRIQGGGNGELFF.

As for this clonotype: A much larger clone lies a single base off, so this may be a read error. The chain uses TRBV14 and TRBJ2-4; D uncertain. Germline CDR1 and CDR2: SGHDN and FVKESK. The CDR3 spans 12 residues. The V and J ends lost 0 bases and 13 bases respectively, with 10 bases between them. The CDR3 loop reads CASSQDPWQQYF. The CDR3 DNA sequence: TGTGCCAGCAGCCAAGATCCGTGGCAACAGTACTTC.

This clonotype was seen many times. This chain joins TRBV5-1 and TRBJ2-5, with 14 nucleotides matching TRBD2. Germline lookup yields CDR1 SGHRS and CDR2 YFSETQ. V shed 7 bases and J 5 bases; nucleotides not matched to a gene: 4. This CDR3 spans 14 amino acids. The CDR3 nucleotides are TGCGCCAGCCAGGGACTAGCGGGGGTGGAGACCCAGTACTTC. Amino acid sequence: CASQGLAGVETQYF.

This clonotype was counted ten times or more. The chain recombines TRBV15 with TRBJ2-6, with a possible D match to TRBD1 (5 bases). Germline V gene lookup returns CDR1 LNHNV and CDR2 YYDKDF (reference sequence). This CDR3 has 15 amino acids. Trimming stripped 4 bases from V and 2 bases from J, with 9 bases between. CDR3 coding DNA: TGTGCCACCAGCAATGGCAGGGCTGGGGCCAACGTCCTGACTTTC. It yields the protein CATSNGRAGANVLTF.

This clonotype was seen ten or more times. The CDR3 protein is CASSLFSSPARSWYF. In DNA, the CDR3 is TGTGCCAGCAGCTTGTTCTCCTCCCCGGCAAGGTCATGGTACTTC. The J gene is TRBJ2-4, the V gene TRBV5-6; the D is unclear. Germline CDR1 SGHDT, CDR2 YYEEEE. CDR3 length equals 15 residues. The V and J ends lost 1 base and 15 bases respectively, with 23 bases between them.

This chain links TRBV7-2 with TRBJ2-7; 15 bases agree with TRBD2. The J segment lost 7 bases and the V segment lost 4 bases, leaving 11 bases of the junction unmatched. The CDR3 runs to 17 residues. Germline V gene sequence: CDR1 SGHTA, CDR2 FQGNSA. CDR3 residues: CASSSPPGTSGRREQYF. The CDR3 nucleotides are TGTGCCAGCAGCTCCCCCCCTGGGACTAGCGGGAGGAGGGAGCAGTACTTC.

This clonotype was observed at least ten times. The V call is TRBV3-1, the J call TRBJ2-1; 7 bases agree with TRBD1. The CDR3 is 19 residues long. Unmatched junction bases numbered 21, after V lost 10 bases and J lost 0 bases. Per germline, CDR1 LGHDT and CDR2 YNNKEL (reference sequence). CDR3 in amino acids: CATTGLTLDRTSSYNEQFF. As DNA, the CDR3 is TGTGCCACCACGGGCCTGACCCTGGACAGGACGAGCTCCTACAATGAGCAGTTCTTC.

This clonotype appeared many times. The CDR3 DNA is TGTGCCACCAGCAGTCCAATAAACACCATATATTTT. Translation: CATSSPINTIYF. The chain is built from TRBV15 and TRBJ1-3; D gene uncertain. The CDR3 sequence is 12 residues long. CDR1 is LNHNV, CDR2 YYDKDF, per germline (reference sequence). Trimming cost V 3 bases and J 6 bases, with 6 bases left between them. Full variable domain (outside the CDR3, taken from reference TRBV15 and TRBJ1-3): DAMVIQNPRYQVTQFGKPVTLSCSQTLNHNVMYWYQQKSSQAPKLLFHYYDKDFNNEADTPDNFQSRRPNTSFCFLDIRSPGLGDTAMYLCATSSPINTIYFGEGSWLTVV.

This clonotype was counted at least ten times. This sequence joins TRBV7-3 and TRBJ2-3; D gene uncertain. Per germline, CDR1 SGHTA and CDR2 FQGTGA. The CDR3 contains 15 residues. V dropped 5 bases and J dropped 5 bases, with 17 bases sitting between them. This chain's CDR3 is CASSLNGQLGDTQYF. CDR3 nucleotides: TGTGCCAGCAGCCTAAATGGCCAGTTGGGAGATACGCAGTATTTT.